Below, one TCR beta chain is given with its context. No antigen is known for it. Negatively enriched CD4+ T cells were divided by CD45RA into naive and memory. This sample was taken from a study of shared clonotypes between healthy human individuals. Regarding the study as a whole: Sequencing depth was expected to influence donor clonotype sharing. Incompleteness in sorted-subset sequencing, despite large depth, was shown by rarefaction.

Here immunoSEQ multiplex PCR was the method, and the copy in TCRdb shows in-frame clones only, minus some. The profile covers 1,500,000 or so clones, with more than 95% appearing a single time and roughly 1.1% taken by the ten largest. The sequencing input was naive CD4+ T cells sorted from blood. Subset denoted: CD45RA+ positively selected. The TCR was taken from a man under 40 in good health.

The CDR3 region has the DNA TGCAGCGCCGGGGGGCAGGGGGCGCCCAATGAGCAGTTCTTC. It specifies CSAGGQGAPNEQFF. The rearrangement links TRBV29-1 to TRBJ2-1, with D possibly TRBD1 on 8 matching bases. V lost 7 bases to trimming and J lost 6 bases, with 19 bases between them. In germline, CDR1 is SQVTM, CDR2 ANQGSEA. CDR3 length: 14 residues.